The sequence of this T cell receptor beta chain was determined in a study of blood T cell repertoires in COVID-19. For the study at large: Nucleic acid was either cDNA or gDNA, and it came from T cells, B-cell-depleted T cells, or PBMCs.

Germline CDR1 reads SGDLS; CDR2 reads YYNGEE. The CDR3 spans 16 residues. Unmatched junction bases numbered 6, after V lost 0 bases and J lost 1 base. Participant age was roughly 18 to 95 years, and participants resided in fewer than 25 US areas. The study assigned cohorts using participant-reported clinical history. Generated by immunoSEQ multiplex PCR, the TCRdb table keeps only in-frame clones and is missing some. The sample lists hundreds of thousands of clones; approximately 85% were seen once. This receptor was identified in a woman aged 45 to 65 with acute COVID-19. The chain links TRBV9 to TRBJ2-7; 8 bases line up with TRBD1. Sequencing was carried out using PBMCs or T cells enriched from blood (not recorded which). The chain's CDR3 is CASSVEDRVLSYEQYF. The CDR3 nucleotides are TGTGCCAGCAGCGTAGAGGACAGGGTTCTTTCCTACGAGCAGTACTTC.